This T cell receptor beta chain was observed in a study of cytomegalovirus exposure and HLA in healthy donors. CDR1 and CDR2 from the germline V gene are SGHRS and YFSETQ. The CDR3 extends over 14 amino acids. V was shortened by 4 bases and J by 0 bases, with 10 bases between the two germline ends. Points from the study as a whole: Earlier analysis looked at TCR beta V segments, and most were productive about 87% or about 30% of the time.

In the case of this clone: The antigen is not known.

The PCR ran on 60 Vbeta and 13 Jbeta primers. Sequenced by immunoSEQ multiplex PCR; TCRdb stores in-frame clones only, minus some. The sample consists of about 180,000 clones, around 78% of them appearing once. The sample taken for sequencing was PBMCs. The sequence derives from a man aged 18-30 years in good health and CMV-seronegative. The V and J genes are TRBV5-1 and TRBJ1-1, with unresolved D. The CDR3 loop reads CASSPLVVNTEAFF. CDR3 DNA sequence: TGCGCCAGCAGCCCCCTAGTGGTGAACACTGAAGCTTTCTTT.